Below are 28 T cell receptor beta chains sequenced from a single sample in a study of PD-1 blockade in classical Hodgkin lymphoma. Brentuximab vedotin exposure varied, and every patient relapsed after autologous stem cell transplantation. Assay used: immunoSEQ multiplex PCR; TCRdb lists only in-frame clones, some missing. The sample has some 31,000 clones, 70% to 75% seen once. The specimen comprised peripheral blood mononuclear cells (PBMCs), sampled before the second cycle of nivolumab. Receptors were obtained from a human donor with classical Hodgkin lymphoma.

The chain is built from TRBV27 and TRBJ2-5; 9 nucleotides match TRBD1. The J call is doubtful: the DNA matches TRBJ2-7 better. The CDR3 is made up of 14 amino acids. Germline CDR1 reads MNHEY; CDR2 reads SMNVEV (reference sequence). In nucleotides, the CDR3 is TGTGCCAGCAGTTACAGGGGGCGATTATACGAGCAGTACTTC. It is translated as CASSYRGRLYEQYF.

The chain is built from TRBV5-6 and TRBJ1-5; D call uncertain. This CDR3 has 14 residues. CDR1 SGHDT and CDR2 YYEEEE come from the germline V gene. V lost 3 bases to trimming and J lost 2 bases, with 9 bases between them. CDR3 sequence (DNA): TGTGCCAGCAGCTCTTACGGCGGCAATCAGCCCCAGCATTTT. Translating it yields CASSSYGGNQPQHF.

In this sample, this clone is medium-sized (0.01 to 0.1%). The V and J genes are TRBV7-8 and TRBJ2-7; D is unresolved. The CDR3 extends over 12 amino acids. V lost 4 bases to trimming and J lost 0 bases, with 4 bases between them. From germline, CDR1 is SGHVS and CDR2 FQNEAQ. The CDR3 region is CASSSSSYEQYF. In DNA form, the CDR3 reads TGTGCCAGCAGCTCGAGCTCCTACGAGCAGTACTTC.

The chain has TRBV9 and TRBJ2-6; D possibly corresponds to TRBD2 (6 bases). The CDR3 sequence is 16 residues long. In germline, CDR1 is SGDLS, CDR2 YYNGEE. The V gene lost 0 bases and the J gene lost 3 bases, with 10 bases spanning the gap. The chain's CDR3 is CASSVGSGVGANVLTF. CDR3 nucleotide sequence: TGTGCCAGCAGCGTAGGTTCGGGGGTTGGGGCCAACGTCCTGACTTTC.

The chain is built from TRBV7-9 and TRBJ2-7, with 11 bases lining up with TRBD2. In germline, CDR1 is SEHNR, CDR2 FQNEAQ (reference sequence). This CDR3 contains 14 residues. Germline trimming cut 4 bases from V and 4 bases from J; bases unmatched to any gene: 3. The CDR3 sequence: CASSYSGGAYEQYF. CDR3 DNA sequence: TGTGCCAGCAGCTATAGCGGGGGGGCGTACGAGCAGTACTTC.

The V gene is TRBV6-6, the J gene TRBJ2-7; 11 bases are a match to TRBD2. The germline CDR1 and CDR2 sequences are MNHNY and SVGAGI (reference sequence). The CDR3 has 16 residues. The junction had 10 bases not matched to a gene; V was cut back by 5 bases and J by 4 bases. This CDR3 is CASSRDSGTSGYEQYF. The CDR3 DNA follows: TGTGCCAGCAGTCGCGACTCCGGGACTAGCGGTTACGAGCAGTACTTC.

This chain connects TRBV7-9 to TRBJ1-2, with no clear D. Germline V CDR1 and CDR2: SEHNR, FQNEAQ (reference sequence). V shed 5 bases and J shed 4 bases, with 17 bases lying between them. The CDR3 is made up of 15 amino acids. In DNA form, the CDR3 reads TGTGCCAGCAGCCCTCAAGCGGACCGGACCTATGGCTACACCTTC. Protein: CASSPQADRTYGYTF.

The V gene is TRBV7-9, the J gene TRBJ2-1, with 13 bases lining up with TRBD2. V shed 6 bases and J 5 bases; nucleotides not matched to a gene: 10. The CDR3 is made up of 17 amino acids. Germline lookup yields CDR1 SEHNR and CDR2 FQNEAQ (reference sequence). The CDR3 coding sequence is TGTGCCAGCAGGCCATTTTTCGGACTAGCGGGAGACAATGAGCAGTTCTTC. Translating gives CASRPFFGLAGDNEQFF.

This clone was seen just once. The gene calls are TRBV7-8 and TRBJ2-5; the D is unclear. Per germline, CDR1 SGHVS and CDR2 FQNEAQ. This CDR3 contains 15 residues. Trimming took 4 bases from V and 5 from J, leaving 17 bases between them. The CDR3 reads CASSSTWAVRETQYF. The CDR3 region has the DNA TGTGCCAGCAGCTCGACATGGGCCGTGAGGGAGACCCAGTACTTC.

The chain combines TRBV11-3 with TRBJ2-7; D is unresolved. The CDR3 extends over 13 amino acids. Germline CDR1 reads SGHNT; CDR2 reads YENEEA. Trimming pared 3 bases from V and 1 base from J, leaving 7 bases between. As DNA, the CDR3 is TGTGCCAGCAGCTTTGCCCCGTCCTACGAGCAGTACTTC. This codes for CASSFAPSYEQYF.

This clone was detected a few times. Here the CDR3 reads CSVDEETQYF. Written as DNA, the CDR3 is TGCAGCGTGGACGAAGAGACCCAGTACTTC. J is TRBJ2-5 and V is TRBV29-1; D is unclear. V lost 6 bases and J 3 bases, leaving 5 bases between the germline ends. The CDR3 spans 10 residues. In germline, CDR1 is SQVTM, CDR2 ANQGSEA.

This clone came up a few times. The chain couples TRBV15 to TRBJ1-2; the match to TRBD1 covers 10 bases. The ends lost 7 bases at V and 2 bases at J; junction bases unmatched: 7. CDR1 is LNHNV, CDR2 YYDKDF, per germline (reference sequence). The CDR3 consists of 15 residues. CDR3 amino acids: CATTLDRGLNYGYTF. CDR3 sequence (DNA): TGTGCCACCACCCTGGACAGGGGGTTGAACTATGGCTACACCTTC. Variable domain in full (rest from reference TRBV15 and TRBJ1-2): DAMVIQNPRYQVTQFGKPVTLSCSQTLNHNVMYWYQQKSSQAPKLLFHYYDKDFNNEADTPDNFQSRRPNTSFCFLDIRSPGLGDTAMYLCATTLDRGLNYGYTFGSGTRLTVV.

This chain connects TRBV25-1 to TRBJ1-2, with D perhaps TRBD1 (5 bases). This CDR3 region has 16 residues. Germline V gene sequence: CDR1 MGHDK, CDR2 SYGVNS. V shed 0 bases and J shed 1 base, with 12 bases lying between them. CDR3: CASSEYGGGSNYGYTF. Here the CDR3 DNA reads TGTGCCAGCAGTGAATACGGTGGGGGGAGTAACTATGGCTACACCTTC.

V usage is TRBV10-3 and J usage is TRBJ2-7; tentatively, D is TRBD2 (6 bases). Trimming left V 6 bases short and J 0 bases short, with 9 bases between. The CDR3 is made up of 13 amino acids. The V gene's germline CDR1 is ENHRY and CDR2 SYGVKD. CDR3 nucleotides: TGTGCCATCAGAGCGGGTACCTCCTACGAGCAGTACTTC. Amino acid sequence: CAIRAGTSYEQYF.

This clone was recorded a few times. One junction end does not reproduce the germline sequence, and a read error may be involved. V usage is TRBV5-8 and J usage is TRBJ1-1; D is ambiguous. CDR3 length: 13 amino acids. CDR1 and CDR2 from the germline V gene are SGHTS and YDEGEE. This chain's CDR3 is CASSLVLNAEAFF. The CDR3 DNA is TGTGCCAGCAGCTTGGTTTTGAACGCTGAAGCTTTCTTT.

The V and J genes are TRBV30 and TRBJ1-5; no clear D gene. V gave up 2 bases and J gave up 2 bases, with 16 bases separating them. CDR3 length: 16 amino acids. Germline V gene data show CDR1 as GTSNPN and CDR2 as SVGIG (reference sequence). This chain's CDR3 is CAWSPSPRGGNQPQHF. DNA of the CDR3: TGTGCCTGGAGTCCCTCACCTCGGGGTGGCAATCAGCCCCAGCATTTT.

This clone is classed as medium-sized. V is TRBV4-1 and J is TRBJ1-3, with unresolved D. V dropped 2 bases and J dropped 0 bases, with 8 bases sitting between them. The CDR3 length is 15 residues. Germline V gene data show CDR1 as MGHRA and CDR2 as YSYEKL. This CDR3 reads CASSQLQSSGNTIYF. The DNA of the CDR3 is TGCGCCAGCAGCCAACTCCAGAGCTCTGGAAACACCATATATTTT.

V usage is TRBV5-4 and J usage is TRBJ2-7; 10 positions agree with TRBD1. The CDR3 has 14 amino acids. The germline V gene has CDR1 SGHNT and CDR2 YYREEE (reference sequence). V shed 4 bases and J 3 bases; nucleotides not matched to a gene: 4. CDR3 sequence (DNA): TGTGCCAGCAGCCCGGGACAGGGGATCTACGAGCAGTACTTC. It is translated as CASSPGQGIYEQYF.

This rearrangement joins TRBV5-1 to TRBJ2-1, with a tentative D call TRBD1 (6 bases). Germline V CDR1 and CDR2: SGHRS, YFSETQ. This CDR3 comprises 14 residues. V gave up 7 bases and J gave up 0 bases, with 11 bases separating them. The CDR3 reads CASHDRSSYNEQFF. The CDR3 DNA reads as TGCGCCAGCCACGACAGGAGCTCCTACAATGAGCAGTTCTTC.

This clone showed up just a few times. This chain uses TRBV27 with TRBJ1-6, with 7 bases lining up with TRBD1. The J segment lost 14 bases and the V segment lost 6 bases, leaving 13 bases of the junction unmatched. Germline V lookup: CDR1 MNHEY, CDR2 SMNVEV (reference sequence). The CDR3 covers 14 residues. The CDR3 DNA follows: TGTGCCAGCAGACCGGGACAGCGCTGGTCGGCCCTCCACTTT. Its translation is CASRPGQRWSALHF.

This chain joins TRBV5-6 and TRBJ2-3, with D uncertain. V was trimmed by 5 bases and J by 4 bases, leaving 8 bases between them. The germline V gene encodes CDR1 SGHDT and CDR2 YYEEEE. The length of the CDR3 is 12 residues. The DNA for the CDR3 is TGTGCCAGCAGTCAATTCTCAGATACGCAGTATTTT. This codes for CASSQFSDTQYF. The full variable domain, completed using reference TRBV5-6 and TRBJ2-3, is DAGVTQSPTHLIKTRGQQVTLRCSPKSGHDTVSWYQQALGQGPQFIFQYYEEEERQRGNFPDRFSGHQFPNYSSELNVNALLLGDSALYLCASSQFSDTQYFGPGTRLTVL.

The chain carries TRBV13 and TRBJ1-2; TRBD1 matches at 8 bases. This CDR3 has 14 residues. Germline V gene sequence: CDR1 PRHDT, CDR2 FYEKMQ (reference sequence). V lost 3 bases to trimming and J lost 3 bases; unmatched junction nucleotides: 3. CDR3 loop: CASSFLRGHYGYTF. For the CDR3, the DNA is TGTGCCAGCAGCTTCCTCAGGGGGCACTATGGCTACACCTTC.

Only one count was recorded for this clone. The CDR3 loop reads CASSLIQGVETQYF. The CDR3, as DNA: TGTGCCAGCAGCCTAATACAGGGGGTAGAGACCCAGTACTTC. The chain has TRBV7-9 and TRBJ2-5, with TRBD1 matching 8 bases. This CDR3 region has 14 residues. The trim removed 5 bases at V and 4 bases at J, leaving 6 bases unmatched. The germline V gene encodes CDR1 SEHNR and CDR2 FQNEAQ (reference sequence).

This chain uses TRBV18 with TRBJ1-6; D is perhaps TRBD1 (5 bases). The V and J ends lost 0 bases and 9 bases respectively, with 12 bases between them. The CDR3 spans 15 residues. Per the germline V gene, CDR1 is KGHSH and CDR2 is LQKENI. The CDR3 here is CASSPPEGTLSPLHF. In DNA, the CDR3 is TGTGCCAGCTCACCACCGGAGGGGACCCTTTCACCCCTCCACTTT.

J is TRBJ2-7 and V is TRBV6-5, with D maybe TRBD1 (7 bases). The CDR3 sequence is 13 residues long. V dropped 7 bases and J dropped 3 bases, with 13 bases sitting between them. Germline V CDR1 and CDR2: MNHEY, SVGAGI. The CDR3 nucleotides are TGTGCCAGCAACCTCAGGGGGGACTACGAGCAGTACTTC. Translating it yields CASNLRGDYEQYF.

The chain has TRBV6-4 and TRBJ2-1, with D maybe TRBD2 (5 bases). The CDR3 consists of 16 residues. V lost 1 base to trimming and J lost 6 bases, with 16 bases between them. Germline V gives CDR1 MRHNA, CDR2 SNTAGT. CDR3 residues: CASSDYGVVSPNEQFF. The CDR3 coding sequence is TGTGCCAGCAGTGACTACGGGGTAGTGTCACCCAATGAGCAGTTCTTC.

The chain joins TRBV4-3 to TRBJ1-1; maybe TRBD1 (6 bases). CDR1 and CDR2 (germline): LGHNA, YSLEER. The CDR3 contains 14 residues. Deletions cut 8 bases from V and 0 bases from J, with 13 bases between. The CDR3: CASGNRDMNTEAFF. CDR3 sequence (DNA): TGCGCCAGCGGAAACAGGGACATGAACACTGAAGCTTTCTTT.

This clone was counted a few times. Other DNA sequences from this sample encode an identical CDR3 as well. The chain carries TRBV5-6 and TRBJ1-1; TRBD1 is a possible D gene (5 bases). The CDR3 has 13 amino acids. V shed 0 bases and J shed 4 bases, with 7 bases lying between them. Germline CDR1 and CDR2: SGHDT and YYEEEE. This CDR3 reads CASSLGGSTEAFF. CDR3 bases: TGTGCCAGCAGCTTGGGGGGGAGCACTGAAGCTTTCTTT.